A selection of T cell receptor beta chains follows, all from one sample in a study of blood T cells in healthy people across ages. TCRdb reprocessed the 5' RACE reads with MiXCR, giving one entry per CDR3 protein. Among 550,000 to 750,000 distinct CDR3 sequences listed, approximately 21% were seen once. Sequenced: blood. These receptors came from a man between 65 and 80 years old in good health. Each CDR3 is given with its conserved first and last residue. The order of the fields is CDR3 protein, CDR3 DNA, V gene, D gene, J gene, clone size. D genes are given only for firm matches. The size of a clone is reported for some rows only, either as once, few or many, or as a class for expanded clones.

CDR3aa: CASKTAGRPGYEQYF; CDR3nt: TGTGCCAGCAAGACAGCCGGGAGACCGGGCTACGAGCAGTACTTC; v_gene: TRBV28; d_gene: NA; j_gene: TRBJ2-7; abundance: NA
CDR3aa: CASSAQAAGTQYF; CDR3nt: TGTGCCAGCAGCGCACAGGCTGCCGGGACCCAGTACTTC; v_gene: TRBV7-8; d_gene: NA; j_gene: TRBJ2-5; abundance: few
CDR3aa: CASSPLLAGVMDTQYF; CDR3nt: TGTGCCAGCAGTCCTCTACTAGCGGGAGTTATGGATACGCAGTATTTT; v_gene: TRBV6-5; d_gene: TRBD2; j_gene: TRBJ2-3; abundance: NA
CDR3aa: CASSSTAPRGYGYTF; CDR3nt: TGTGCCAGCAGCTCCACAGCCCCGCGGGGCTATGGCTACACCTTC; v_gene: TRBV7-8; d_gene: NA; j_gene: TRBJ1-2; abundance: NA
CDR3aa: CASSLGTGGGEKLFF; CDR3nt: TGTGCCAGCAGTTTGGGTACAGGGGGAGGTGAAAAACTGTTTTTT; v_gene: TRBV12-3/TRBV12-4; d_gene: TRBD1; j_gene: TRBJ1-4; abundance: NA
CDR3aa: CASSRGEETQYF; CDR3nt: TGTGCCAGCAGCCGAGGAGAAGAGACCCAGTACTTC; v_gene: TRBV3-1; d_gene: NA; j_gene: TRBJ2-5; abundance: many
CDR3aa: CASSQDSRGNQPQHF; CDR3nt: TGCGCCAGCAGCCAAGACTCCCGGGGCAATCAGCCCCAGCATTTT; v_gene: TRBV4-3; d_gene: NA; j_gene: TRBJ1-5; abundance: few
CDR3aa: CASQIPPYEQYF; CDR3nt: TGTGCCAGCCAGATTCCTCCCTACGAGCAGTACTTC; v_gene: TRBV12-3/TRBV12-4; d_gene: NA; j_gene: TRBJ2-7; abundance: few
CDR3aa: CASTPMDRGYNSPLHF; CDR3nt: TGTGCCAGCACCCCAATGGACAGGGGCTATAATTCACCCCTCCACTTT; v_gene: TRBV6-6; d_gene: TRBD1; j_gene: TRBJ1-6; abundance: few
CDR3aa: CSVDGLTGVGETQYF; CDR3nt: TGCAGCGTTGATGGTTTGACAGGGGTTGGTGAGACCCAGTACTTC; v_gene: TRBV29-1; d_gene: TRBD1; j_gene: TRBJ2-5; abundance: NA
CDR3aa: CASSKDGSSTDTQYF; CDR3nt: TGCGCCAGCAGCAAGGACGGATCTAGCACAGATACGCAGTATTTT; v_gene: TRBV5-1; d_gene: NA; j_gene: TRBJ2-3; abundance: few
CDR3aa: CASSLGQATYNEQFF; CDR3nt: TGTGCCAGCAGCTTAGGACAAGCGACTTACAATGAGCAGTTCTTC; v_gene: TRBV11-2; d_gene: NA; j_gene: TRBJ2-1; abundance: many
CDR3aa: CASSVGQSTDTQYF; CDR3nt: TGTGCCAGCAGCGTAGGACAGAGCACAGATACGCAGTATTTT; v_gene: TRBV9; d_gene: NA; j_gene: TRBJ2-3; abundance: NA
CDR3aa: CSVPGYTF; CDR3nt: TGCAGCGTTCCCGGCTACACCTTC; v_gene: TRBV29-1; d_gene: NA; j_gene: TRBJ1-2; abundance: NA
CDR3aa: CASSSSRSGQSYNEQFF; CDR3nt: TGTGCCAGCAGTTCCTCTAGGAGCGGGCAGTCCTACAATGAGCAGTTCTTC; v_gene: TRBV27; d_gene: NA; j_gene: TRBJ2-1; abundance: few
CDR3aa: CASSQALGGASYNEQFF; CDR3nt: TGCGCCAGCAGCCAAGCCCTGGGCGGGGCCTCCTACAATGAGCAGTTCTTC; v_gene: TRBV4-3; d_gene: NA; j_gene: TRBJ2-1; abundance: NA
CDR3aa: CSAMDRVAYNEQFF; CDR3nt: TGCAGTGCAATGGACAGGGTTGCCTACAATGAGCAGTTCTTC; v_gene: TRBV20-1; d_gene: TRBD1; j_gene: TRBJ2-1; abundance: few
CDR3aa: CAISEDWNSGNTDTQYF; CDR3nt: TGTGCCATCAGTGAAGACTGGAATAGCGGGAACACAGATACGCAGTATTTT; v_gene: TRBV10-3; d_gene: TRBD2; j_gene: TRBJ2-3; abundance: NA
CDR3aa: CASSPRRENYGYTF; CDR3nt: TGTGCCAGCTCACCGAGGAGAGAGAACTATGGCTACACCTTC; v_gene: TRBV18; d_gene: NA; j_gene: TRBJ1-2; abundance: NA
CDR3aa: CATSDNNEQFF; CDR3nt: TGTGCCACCAGTGATAACAATGAGCAGTTCTTC; v_gene: TRBV24-1; d_gene: NA; j_gene: TRBJ2-1; abundance: few
CDR3aa: CASSRGPTYGYTF; CDR3nt: TGTGCCAGTTCTCGAGGACCCACCTATGGCTACACCTTC; v_gene: TRBV12-3/TRBV12-4; d_gene: NA; j_gene: TRBJ1-2; abundance: NA
CDR3aa: CASSFGPLIPDRGKNIQYF; CDR3nt: TGTGCCAGCAGCTTTGGCCCCCTAATTCCAGACAGGGGGAAAAACATTCAGTACTTC; v_gene: TRBV7-8; d_gene: TRBD1; j_gene: TRBJ2-4; abundance: NA
CDR3aa: CASSQGGTYSNQPQHF; CDR3nt: TGTGCCAGCAGTCAGGGCGGGACCTATAGCAATCAGCCCCAGCATTTT; v_gene: TRBV28; d_gene: NA; j_gene: TRBJ1-5; abundance: NA
CDR3aa: CAISDPSYGYTF; CDR3nt: TGTGCCATCAGTGATCCCAGCTATGGCTACACCTTC; v_gene: TRBV10-3; d_gene: NA; j_gene: TRBJ1-2; abundance: NA
CDR3aa: CASGQGSSYNEQFF; CDR3nt: TGTGCTAGTGGGCAGGGGAGCTCCTACAATGAGCAGTTCTTC; v_gene: TRBV12-5; d_gene: NA; j_gene: TRBJ2-1; abundance: NA
CDR3aa: CASRGNPLAGGTQYF; CDR3nt: TGTGCCAGCAGAGGGAATCCCCTAGCGGGAGGTACGCAGTATTTT; v_gene: TRBV12-3/TRBV12-4; d_gene: TRBD2; j_gene: TRBJ2-3; abundance: NA
CDR3aa: CASSQAVTNYGYTF; CDR3nt: TGTGCCAGCAGCCAAGCGGTTACTAACTATGGCTACACCTTC; v_gene: TRBV3-1; d_gene: NA; j_gene: TRBJ1-2; abundance: NA
CDR3aa: CATSDPGGPMETQYF; CDR3nt: TGTGCCACCAGTGACCCAGGGGGGCCCATGGAGACCCAGTACTTC; v_gene: TRBV24-1; d_gene: NA; j_gene: TRBJ2-5; abundance: NA
CDR3aa: CASSRQGEAKNIQYF; CDR3nt: TGTGCCAGCAGTAGACAGGGTGAGGCCAAAAACATTCAGTACTTC; v_gene: TRBV27; d_gene: TRBD1; j_gene: TRBJ2-4; abundance: NA
CDR3aa: CSAKPGLAGHEQFF; CDR3nt: TGCAGTGCTAAACCGGGACTAGCGGGGCATGAGCAGTTCTTC; v_gene: TRBV20-1; d_gene: TRBD2; j_gene: TRBJ2-1; abundance: few
CDR3aa: CASSKTGGSYEQYF; CDR3nt: TGCGCCAGCAGCAAGACAGGGGGCTCCTACGAGCAGTACTTC; v_gene: TRBV5-1; d_gene: TRBD1; j_gene: TRBJ2-7; abundance: few
CDR3aa: CASSQALFGTGKNNEQFF; CDR3nt: TGCGCCAGCAGCCAAGCGTTATTCGGGACAGGGAAGAACAATGAGCAGTTCTTC; v_gene: TRBV4-1; d_gene: TRBD1; j_gene: TRBJ2-1; abundance: few
CDR3aa: CASSFDRDGTDTQYF; CDR3nt: TGTGCCAGCAGCTTTGACCGGGATGGCACAGATACGCAGTATTTT; v_gene: TRBV7-9; d_gene: NA; j_gene: TRBJ2-3; abundance: NA
CDR3aa: CASSTRGQYEQYF; CDR3nt: TGTGCCAGTAGTACCAGGGGACAATACGAGCAGTACTTC; v_gene: TRBV19; d_gene: NA; j_gene: TRBJ2-7; abundance: NA
CDR3aa: CASSFRLVGSPLHF; CDR3nt: TGTGCCAGCAGTTTTCGATTAGTAGGGTCACCCCTCCACTTT; v_gene: TRBV28; d_gene: NA; j_gene: TRBJ1-6; abundance: NA
CDR3aa: CASGGQGGILDEQFF; CDR3nt: TGTGCCAGCGGAGGACAGGGAGGGATACTCGATGAGCAGTTCTTC; v_gene: TRBV2; d_gene: NA; j_gene: TRBJ2-1; abundance: NA
CDR3aa: CSARDPHRGSPYEQYF; CDR3nt: TGCAGTGCTAGAGATCCGCACAGGGGGTCCCCCTACGAGCAGTACTTC; v_gene: TRBV20-1; d_gene: TRBD1; j_gene: TRBJ2-7; abundance: NA
CDR3aa: CASSQAASIAPETQYF; CDR3nt: TGTGCCAGCAGCCAGGCTGCTAGTATTGCCCCAGAGACCCAGTACTTC; v_gene: TRBV9; d_gene: NA; j_gene: TRBJ2-5; abundance: once
CDR3aa: CSAPSSGSITDTQYF; CDR3nt: TGCAGTGCTCCCTCTAGCGGGAGTATCACAGATACGCAGTATTTT; v_gene: TRBV20-1; d_gene: TRBD2; j_gene: TRBJ2-3; abundance: NA
CDR3aa: CASGLPGRGQETQYF; CDR3nt: TGTGCTAGTGGTCTTCCCGGACGGGGCCAAGAGACCCAGTACTTC; v_gene: TRBV12-5; d_gene: NA; j_gene: TRBJ2-5; abundance: few
CDR3aa: CASTLTGARETQYF; CDR3nt: TGTGCCAGCACCTTGACAGGGGCGCGGGAGACCCAGTACTTC; v_gene: TRBV7-2; d_gene: TRBD1; j_gene: TRBJ2-5; abundance: few
CDR3aa: CAISERSSGRSHEQYF; CDR3nt: TGTGCCATCAGTGAGCGGTCTAGCGGGAGATCCCACGAGCAGTACTTC; v_gene: TRBV10-3; d_gene: TRBD2; j_gene: TRBJ2-7; abundance: few
CDR3aa: CASSPESPYDTQYF; CDR3nt: TGTGCCAGCTCACCGGAAAGCCCCTATGATACGCAGTATTTT; v_gene: TRBV18; d_gene: NA; j_gene: TRBJ2-3; abundance: NA